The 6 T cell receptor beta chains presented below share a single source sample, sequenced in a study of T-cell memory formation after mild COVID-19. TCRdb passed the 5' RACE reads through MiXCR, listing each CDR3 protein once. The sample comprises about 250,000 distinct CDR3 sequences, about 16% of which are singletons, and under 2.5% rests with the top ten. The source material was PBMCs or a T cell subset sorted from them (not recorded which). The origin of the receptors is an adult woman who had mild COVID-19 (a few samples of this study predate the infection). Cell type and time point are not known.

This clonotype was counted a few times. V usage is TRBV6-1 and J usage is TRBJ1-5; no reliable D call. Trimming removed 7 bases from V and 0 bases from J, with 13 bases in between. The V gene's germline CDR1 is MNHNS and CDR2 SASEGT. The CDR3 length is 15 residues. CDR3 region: CASIQRSYSNQPQHF. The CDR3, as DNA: TGTGCCAGCATTCAGCGATCTTATAGCAATCAGCCCCAGCATTTT.

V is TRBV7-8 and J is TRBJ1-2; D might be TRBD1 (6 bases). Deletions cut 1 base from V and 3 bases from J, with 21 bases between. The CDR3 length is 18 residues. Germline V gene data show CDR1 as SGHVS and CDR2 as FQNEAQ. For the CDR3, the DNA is TGTGCCAGCAGCTTAGTTCCGAGGGGGAAGAGAGTTGACTATGGCTACACCTTC. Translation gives CASSLVPRGKRVDYGYTF.

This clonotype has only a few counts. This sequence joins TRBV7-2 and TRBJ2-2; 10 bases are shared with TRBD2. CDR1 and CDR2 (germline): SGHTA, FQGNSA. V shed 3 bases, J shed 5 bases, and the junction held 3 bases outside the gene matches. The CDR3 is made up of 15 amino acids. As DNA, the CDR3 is TGTGCCAGCAGCTTCGGGACTAGCGTTACCGGGGAGCTGTTTTTT. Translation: CASSFGTSVTGELFF.

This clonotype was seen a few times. This CDR3 is CASSLPTGLGGYTF. The CDR3 region has the DNA TGTGCCAGCAGCCTCCCGACAGGCCTCGGGGGCTACACCTTC. J is TRBJ1-2 and V is TRBV3-1; possible D gene TRBD1, 6 bases. Germline-derived CDR1 and CDR2 are LGHDT and YNNKEL (reference sequence). V was clipped by 4 bases and J by 8 bases, with 17 bases between them. The CDR3 spans 14 residues. Looking up the rest from reference TRBV3-1 and TRBJ1-2 gives the full variable domain: DTAVSQTPKYLVTQMGNDKSIKCEQNLGHDTMYWYKQDSKKFLKIMFSYNNKELIINETVPNRFSPKSPDKAHLNLHINSLELGDSAVYFCASSLPTGLGGYTFGSGTRLTVV.

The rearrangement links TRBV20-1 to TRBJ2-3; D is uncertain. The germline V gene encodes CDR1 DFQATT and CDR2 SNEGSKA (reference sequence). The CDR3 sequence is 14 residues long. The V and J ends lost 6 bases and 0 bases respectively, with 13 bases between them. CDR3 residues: CSARKGGSTDTQYF. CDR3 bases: TGCAGTGCCCGGAAGGGCGGAAGCACAGATACGCAGTATTTT.

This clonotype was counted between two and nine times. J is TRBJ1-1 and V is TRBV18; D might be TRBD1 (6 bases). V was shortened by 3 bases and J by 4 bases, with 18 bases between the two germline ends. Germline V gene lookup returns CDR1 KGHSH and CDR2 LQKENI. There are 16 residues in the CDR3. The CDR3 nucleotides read TGTGCCAGCTCACCGCAGGGGCTTTCCCTTAGCACTGAAGCTTTCTTT. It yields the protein CASSPQGLSLSTEAFF.